The present T cell receptor (beta chain) was sequenced within a study of cytomegalovirus exposure and HLA in healthy donors. Per the germline V gene, CDR1 is MNHNS and CDR2 is SASEGT. V was shortened by 5 bases and J by 9 bases, with 17 bases between the two germline ends. The CDR3 has 15 amino acids. The study ran its PCR with 60 Vbeta and 13 Jbeta primers. This table comes from immunoSEQ multiplex PCR, and its TCRdb copy is limited to in-frame clones, with some not included. There are hundreds of thousands of clones in the sample; approximately 70% occur only once, and 1.5% to 2% lies in the top ten.

Sequenced material: PBMCs. The source is a woman in her 30s in good health and CMV-seronegative. The chain joins TRBV6-1 to TRBJ1-6, with D perhaps matching TRBD1 (5 bases). CDR3 bases: TGTGCCAGCAGTTTCGGCGGGCCGGGGGGTTCACCCCTCCACTTT. This gives the protein CASSFGGPGGSPLHF.